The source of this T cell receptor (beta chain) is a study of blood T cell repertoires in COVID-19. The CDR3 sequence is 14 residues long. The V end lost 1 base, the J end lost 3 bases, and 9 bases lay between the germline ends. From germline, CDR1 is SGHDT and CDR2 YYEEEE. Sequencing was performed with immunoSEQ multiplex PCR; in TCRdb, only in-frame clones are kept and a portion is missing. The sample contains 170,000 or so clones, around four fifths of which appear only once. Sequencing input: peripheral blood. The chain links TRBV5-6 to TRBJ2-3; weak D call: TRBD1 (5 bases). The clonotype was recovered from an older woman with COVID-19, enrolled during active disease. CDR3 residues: CASSLQGATDTQYF. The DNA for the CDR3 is TGTGCCAGCAGCTTGCAAGGGGCTACAGATACGCAGTATTTT.